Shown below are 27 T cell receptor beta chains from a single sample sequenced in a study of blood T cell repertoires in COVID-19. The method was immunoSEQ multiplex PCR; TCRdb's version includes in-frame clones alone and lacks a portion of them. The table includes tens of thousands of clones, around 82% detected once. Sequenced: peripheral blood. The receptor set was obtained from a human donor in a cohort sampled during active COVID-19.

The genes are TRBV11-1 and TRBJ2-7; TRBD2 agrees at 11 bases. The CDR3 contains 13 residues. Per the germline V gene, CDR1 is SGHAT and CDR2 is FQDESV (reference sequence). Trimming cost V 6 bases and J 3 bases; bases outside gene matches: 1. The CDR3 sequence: CASRTSGDYEQYF. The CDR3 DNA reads TGTGCCAGCAGGACTAGCGGGGACTACGAGCAGTACTTC.

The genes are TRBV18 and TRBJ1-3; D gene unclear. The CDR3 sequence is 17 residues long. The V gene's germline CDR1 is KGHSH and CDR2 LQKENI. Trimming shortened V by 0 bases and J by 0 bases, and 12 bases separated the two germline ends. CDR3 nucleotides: TGTGCCAGCTCACCACCTTCGGTACAGATCTCTGGAAACACCATATATTTT. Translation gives CASSPPSVQISGNTIYF.

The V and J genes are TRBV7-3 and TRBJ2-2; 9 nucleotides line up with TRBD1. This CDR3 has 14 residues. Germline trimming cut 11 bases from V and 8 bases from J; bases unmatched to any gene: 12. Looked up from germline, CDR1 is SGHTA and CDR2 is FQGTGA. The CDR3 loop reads CAGTQTGGRGELFF. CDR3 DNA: TGTGCCGGCACGCAGACAGGGGGTAGAGGGGAGCTGTTTTTT.

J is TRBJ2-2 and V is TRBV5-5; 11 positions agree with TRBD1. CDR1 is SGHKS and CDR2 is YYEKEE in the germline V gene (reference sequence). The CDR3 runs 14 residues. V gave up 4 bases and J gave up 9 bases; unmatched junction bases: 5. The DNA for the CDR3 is TGTGCCAGCAGCCGGGACAGGGGGGAGCGGGAGCTGTTTTTT. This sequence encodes CASSRDRGERELFF.

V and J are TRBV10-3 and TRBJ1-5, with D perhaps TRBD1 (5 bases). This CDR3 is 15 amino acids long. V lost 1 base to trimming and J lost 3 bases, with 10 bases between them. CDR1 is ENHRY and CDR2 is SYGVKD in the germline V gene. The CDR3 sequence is CAISEWGGVNQPQHF. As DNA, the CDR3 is TGTGCCATCAGTGAGTGGGGAGGGGTCAATCAGCCCCAGCATTTT.

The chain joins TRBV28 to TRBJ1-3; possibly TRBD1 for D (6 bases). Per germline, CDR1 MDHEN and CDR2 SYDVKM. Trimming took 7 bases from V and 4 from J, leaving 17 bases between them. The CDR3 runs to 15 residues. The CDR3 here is CASTRFGGPGNTIYF. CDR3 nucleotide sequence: TGTGCCAGCACACGCTTCGGGGGGCCAGGAAACACCATATATTTT.

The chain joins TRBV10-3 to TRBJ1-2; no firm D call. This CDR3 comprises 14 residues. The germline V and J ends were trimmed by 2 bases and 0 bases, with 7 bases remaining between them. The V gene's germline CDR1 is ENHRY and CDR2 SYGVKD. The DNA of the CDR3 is TGTGCCATCAGTGAGACTGTAGCTAACTATGGCTACACCTTC. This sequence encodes CAISETVANYGYTF.

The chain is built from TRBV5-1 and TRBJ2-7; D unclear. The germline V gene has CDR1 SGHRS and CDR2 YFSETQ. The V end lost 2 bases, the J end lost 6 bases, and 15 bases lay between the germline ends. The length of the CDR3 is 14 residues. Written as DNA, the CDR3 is TGCGCCAGCAGCTTCAGAGCCGACTCGGGCGAGCAGTACTTC. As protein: CASSFRADSGEQYF.

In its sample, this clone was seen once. CDR3 coding DNA: TGTGCCAGCAGCCAAGAAAGGCAACAGGAGCAGTTCTTC. This encodes CASSQERQQEQFF. The rearrangement uses TRBV4-2 and TRBJ2-1; D gene unclear. V lost 0 bases and J 10 bases, leaving 10 bases between the germline ends. The CDR3 has 13 residues. CDR1 and CDR2 from the germline V gene are LGHNA and YNFKEQ.

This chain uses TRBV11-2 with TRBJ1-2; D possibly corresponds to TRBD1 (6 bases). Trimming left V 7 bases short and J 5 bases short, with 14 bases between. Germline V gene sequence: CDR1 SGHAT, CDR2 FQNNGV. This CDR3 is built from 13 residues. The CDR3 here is CASNTGSRYGYTF. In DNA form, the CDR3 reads TGTGCCAGCAACACAGGGTCGCGGTATGGCTACACCTTC. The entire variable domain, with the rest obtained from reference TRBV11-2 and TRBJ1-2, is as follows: EAGVAQSPRYKIIEKRQSVAFWCNPISGHATLYWYQQILGQGPKLLIQFQNNGVVDDSQLPKDRFSAERLKGVDSTLKIQPAKLEDSAVYLCASNTGSRYGYTFGSGTRLTVV.

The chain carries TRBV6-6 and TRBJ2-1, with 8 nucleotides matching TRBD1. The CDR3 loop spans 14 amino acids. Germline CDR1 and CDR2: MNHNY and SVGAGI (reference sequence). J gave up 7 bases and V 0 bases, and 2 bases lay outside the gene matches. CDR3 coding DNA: TGTGCCAGCAGTTACTCGGGACAGGCTAATGAGCAGTTCTTC. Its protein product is CASSYSGQANEQFF.

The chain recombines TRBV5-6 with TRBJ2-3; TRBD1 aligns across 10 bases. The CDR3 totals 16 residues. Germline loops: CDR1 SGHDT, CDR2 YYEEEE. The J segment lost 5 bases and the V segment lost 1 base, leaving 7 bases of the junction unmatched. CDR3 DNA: TGTGCCAGCAGCTTGTGGGACAGGGGATTTTTAGATACGCAGTATTTT. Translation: CASSLWDRGFLDTQYF.

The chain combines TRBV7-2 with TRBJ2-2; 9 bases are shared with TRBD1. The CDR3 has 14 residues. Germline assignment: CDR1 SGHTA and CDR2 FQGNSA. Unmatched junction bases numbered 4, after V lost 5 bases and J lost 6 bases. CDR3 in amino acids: CASSPRQGAGELFF. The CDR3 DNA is TGTGCCAGCAGCCCCCGACAGGGGGCCGGGGAGCTGTTTTTT.

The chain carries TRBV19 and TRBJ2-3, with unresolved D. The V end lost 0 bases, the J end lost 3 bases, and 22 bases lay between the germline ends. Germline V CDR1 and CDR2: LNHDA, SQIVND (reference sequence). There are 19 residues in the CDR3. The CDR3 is CASSIDSLGLRTGTDTQYF. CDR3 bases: TGTGCCAGTAGTATAGATTCCCTAGGCCTCCGAACCGGGACAGATACGCAGTATTTT.

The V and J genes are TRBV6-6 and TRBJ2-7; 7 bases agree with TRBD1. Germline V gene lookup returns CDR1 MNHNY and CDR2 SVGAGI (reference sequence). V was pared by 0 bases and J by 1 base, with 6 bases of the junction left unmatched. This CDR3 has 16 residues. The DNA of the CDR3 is TGTGCCAGCAGTTACTCCCCACAACAGGGGTCCTACGAGCAGTACTTC. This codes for CASSYSPQQGSYEQYF.

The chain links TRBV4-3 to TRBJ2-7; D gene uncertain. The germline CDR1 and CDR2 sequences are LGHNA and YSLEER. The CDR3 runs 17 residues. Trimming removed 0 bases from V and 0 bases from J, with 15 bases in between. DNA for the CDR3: TGCGCCAGCAGCCAAGAACTCGGAGCCGCCATCTCCTACGAGCAGTACTTC. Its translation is CASSQELGAAISYEQYF.

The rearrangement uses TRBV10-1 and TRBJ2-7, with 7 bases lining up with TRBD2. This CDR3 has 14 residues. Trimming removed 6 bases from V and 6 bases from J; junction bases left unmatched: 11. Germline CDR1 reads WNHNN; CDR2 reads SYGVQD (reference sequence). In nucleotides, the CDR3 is TGCGCCAGCAGGGCCTCGGGGGAGGGAAGCGAGCAGTACTTC. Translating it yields CASRASGEGSEQYF.

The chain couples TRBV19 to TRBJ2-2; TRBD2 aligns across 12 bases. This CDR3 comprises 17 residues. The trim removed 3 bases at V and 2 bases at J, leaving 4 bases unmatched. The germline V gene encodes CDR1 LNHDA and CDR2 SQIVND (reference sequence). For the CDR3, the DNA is TGTGCCAGTAGTATCCTAGCGGGGGGGATTAACACCGGGGAGCTGTTTTTT. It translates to CASSILAGGINTGELFF.

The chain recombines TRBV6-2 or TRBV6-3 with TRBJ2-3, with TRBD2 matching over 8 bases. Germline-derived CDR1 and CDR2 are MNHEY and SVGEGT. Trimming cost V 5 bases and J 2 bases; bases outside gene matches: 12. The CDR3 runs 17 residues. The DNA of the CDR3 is TGTGCCAGCAGTCCCCCCGCGGGGGGAGGCTCCACAGATACGCAGTATTTT. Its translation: CASSPPAGGGSTDTQYF.

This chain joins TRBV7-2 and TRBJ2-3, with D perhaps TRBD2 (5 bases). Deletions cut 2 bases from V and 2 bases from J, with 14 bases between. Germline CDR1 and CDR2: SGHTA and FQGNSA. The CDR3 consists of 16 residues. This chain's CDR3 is CASSLNPLAPTDTQYF. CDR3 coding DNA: TGTGCCAGCAGCTTAAACCCGCTAGCCCCCACAGATACGCAGTATTTT.

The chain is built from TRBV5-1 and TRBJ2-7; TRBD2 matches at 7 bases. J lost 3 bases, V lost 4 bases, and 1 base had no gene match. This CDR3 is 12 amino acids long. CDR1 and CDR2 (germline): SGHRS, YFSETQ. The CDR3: CASSPGGYEQYF. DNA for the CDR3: TGCGCCAGCAGCCCGGGGGGCTACGAGCAGTACTTC.

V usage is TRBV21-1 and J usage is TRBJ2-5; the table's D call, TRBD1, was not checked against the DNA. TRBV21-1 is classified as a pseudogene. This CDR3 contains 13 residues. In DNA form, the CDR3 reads TGTGCCAGCAGCAGGGCTTCCCGAGAGACCCAGTACTTC. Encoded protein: CASSRASRETQYF.

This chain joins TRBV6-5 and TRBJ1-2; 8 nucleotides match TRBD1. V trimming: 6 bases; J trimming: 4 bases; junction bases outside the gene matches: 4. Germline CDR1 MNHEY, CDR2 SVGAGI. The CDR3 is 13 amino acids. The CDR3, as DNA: TGTGCCAGCAGACCAGGGGGCGGCTATGGCTACACCTTC. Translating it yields CASRPGGGYGYTF.

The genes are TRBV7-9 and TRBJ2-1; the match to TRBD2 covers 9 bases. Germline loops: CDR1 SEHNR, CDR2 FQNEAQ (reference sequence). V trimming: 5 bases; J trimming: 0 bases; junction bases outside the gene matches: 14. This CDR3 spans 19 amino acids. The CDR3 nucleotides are TGTGCCAGCAGCCCACCGGGACTAGCTCAAGGGGGCTCCTACAATGAGCAGTTCTTC. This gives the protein CASSPPGLAQGGSYNEQFF.

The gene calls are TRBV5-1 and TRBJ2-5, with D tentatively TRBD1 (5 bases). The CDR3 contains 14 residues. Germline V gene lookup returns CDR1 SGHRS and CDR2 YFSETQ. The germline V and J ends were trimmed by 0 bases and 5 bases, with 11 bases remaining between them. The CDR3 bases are TGCGCCAGCAGCTTGGTTAATCCAGGGGAGACCCAGTACTTC. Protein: CASSLVNPGETQYF.

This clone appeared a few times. CDR3 sequence reads: CASSLGQGVTEAFF. In nucleotides, the CDR3 is TGTGCCAGCAGTCTAGGACAGGGGGTCACTGAAGCTTTCTTT. The chain uses TRBV27 and TRBJ1-1, with 10 nucleotides matching TRBD1. Per germline, CDR1 MNHEY and CDR2 SMNVEV (reference sequence). The CDR3 contains 14 residues. J was trimmed by 4 bases and V by 5 bases; bases with no gene match: 4.

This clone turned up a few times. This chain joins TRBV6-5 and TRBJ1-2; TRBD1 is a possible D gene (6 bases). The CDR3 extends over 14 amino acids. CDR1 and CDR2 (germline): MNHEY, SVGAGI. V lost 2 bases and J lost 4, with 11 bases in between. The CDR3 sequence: CASSYGGQPYGYTF. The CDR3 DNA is TGTGCCAGCAGTTACGGGGGACAACCCTATGGCTACACCTTC.